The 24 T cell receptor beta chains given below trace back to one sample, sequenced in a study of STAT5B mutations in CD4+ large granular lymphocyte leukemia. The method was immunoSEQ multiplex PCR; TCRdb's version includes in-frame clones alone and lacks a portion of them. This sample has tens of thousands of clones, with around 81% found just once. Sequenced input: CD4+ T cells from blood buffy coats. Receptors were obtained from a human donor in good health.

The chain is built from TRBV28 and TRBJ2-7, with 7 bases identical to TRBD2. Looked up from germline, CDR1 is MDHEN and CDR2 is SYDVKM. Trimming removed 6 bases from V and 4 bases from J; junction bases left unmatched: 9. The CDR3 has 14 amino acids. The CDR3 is CASSRMGGLYEQYF. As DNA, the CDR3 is TGTGCCAGCAGCCGTATGGGGGGGTTATACGAGCAGTACTTC.

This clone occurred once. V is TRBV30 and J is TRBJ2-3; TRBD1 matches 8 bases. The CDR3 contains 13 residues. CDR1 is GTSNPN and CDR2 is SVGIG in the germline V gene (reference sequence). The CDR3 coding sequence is TGTGCACTCGGACAGGGTAGGGCAGATACGCAGTATTTT. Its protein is CALGQGRADTQYF.

The CDR3 spells CATSRDHSGYTF. In DNA form, the CDR3 reads TGTGCCACCAGCAGAGATCATTCCGGCTACACCTTC. The rearrangement links TRBV15 to TRBJ1-2; D is unresolved. This CDR3 spans 12 amino acids. The ends were cut back, 0 bases at V and 8 bases at J, with 7 bases in the middle. CDR1 and CDR2 from the germline V gene are LNHNV and YYDKDF (reference sequence).

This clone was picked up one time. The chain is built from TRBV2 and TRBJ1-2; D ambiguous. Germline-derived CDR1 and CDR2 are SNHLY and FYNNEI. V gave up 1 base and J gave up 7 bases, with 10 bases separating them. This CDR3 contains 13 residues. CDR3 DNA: TGTGCCAGCAGTGAAGAGGCAGCGCGTGGCTACACCTTC. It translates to CASSEEAARGYTF.

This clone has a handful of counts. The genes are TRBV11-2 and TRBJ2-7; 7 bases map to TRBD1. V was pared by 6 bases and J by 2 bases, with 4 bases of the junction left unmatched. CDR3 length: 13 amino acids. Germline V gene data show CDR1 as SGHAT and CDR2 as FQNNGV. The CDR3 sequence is CASSYRGTYEQYF. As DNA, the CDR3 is TGTGCCAGCAGTTACAGGGGTACCTACGAGCAGTACTTC.

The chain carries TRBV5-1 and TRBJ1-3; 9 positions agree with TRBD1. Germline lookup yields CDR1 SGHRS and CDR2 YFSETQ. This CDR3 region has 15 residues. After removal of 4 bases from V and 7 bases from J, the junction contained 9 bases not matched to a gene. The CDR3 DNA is TGCGCCAGCAGCCATCTAGGGGACAGGGTTAACACCATATATTTT. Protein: CASSHLGDRVNTIYF.

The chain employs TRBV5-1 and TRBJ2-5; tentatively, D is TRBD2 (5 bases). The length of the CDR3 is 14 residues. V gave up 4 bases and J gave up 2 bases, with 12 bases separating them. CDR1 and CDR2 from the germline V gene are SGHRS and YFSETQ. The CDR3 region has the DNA TGCGCCAGCAGCCCCGCGGGCGGGCAAGAGACCCAGTACTTC. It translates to CASSPAGGQETQYF.

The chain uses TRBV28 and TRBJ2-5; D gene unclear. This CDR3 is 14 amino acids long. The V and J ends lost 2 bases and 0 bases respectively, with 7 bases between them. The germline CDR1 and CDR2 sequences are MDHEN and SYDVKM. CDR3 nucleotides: TGTGCCAGCAGTTTAGGGCCGAACCAAGAGACCCAGTACTTC. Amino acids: CASSLGPNQETQYF.

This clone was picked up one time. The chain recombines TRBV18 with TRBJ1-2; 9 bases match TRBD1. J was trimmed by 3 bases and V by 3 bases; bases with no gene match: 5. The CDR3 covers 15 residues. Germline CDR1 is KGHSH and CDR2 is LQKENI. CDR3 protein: CASSPSGQGYYGYTF. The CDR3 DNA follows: TGTGCCAGCTCACCGTCCGGACAGGGGTACTATGGCTACACCTTC.

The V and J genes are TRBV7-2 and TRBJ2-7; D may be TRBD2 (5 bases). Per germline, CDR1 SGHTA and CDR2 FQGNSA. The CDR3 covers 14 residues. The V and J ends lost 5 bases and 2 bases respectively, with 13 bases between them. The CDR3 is CASSPGTNPYEQYF. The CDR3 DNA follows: TGTGCCAGCAGCCCGGGAACTAACCCCTACGAGCAGTACTTC.

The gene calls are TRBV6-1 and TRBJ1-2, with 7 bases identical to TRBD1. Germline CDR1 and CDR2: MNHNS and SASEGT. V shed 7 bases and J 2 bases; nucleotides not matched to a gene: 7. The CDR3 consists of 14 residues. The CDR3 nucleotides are TGTGCCAGCACCGTGGGGGGACAGAACTATGGCTACACCTTC. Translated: CASTVGGQNYGYTF.

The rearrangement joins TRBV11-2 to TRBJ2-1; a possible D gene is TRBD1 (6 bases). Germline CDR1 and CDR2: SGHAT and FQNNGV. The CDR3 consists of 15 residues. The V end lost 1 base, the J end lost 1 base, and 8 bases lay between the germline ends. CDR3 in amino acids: CASSLVGGSYNEQFF. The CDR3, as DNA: TGTGCCAGCAGCTTAGTAGGGGGATCCTACAATGAGCAGTTCTTC.

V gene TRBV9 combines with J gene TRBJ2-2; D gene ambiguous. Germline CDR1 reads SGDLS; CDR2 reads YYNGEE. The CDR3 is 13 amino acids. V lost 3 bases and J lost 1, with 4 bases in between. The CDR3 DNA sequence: TGTGCCAGCAGCGCCCGGAACACCGGGGAGCTGTTTTTT. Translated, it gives CASSARNTGELFF.

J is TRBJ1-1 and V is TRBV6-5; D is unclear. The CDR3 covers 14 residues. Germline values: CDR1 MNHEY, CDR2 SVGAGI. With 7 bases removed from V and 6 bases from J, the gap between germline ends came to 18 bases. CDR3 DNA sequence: TGTGCCAGCACCAAAGGCGGGTCGATACCTGAAGCTTTCTTT. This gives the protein CASTKGGSIPEAFF.

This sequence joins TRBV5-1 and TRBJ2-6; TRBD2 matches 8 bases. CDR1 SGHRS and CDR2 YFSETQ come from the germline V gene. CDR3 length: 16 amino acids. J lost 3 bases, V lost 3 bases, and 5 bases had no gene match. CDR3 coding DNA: TGCGCCAGCAGCTCGGGGGGGGACTTTGGGGCCAACGTCCTGACTTTC. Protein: CASSSGGDFGANVLTF.

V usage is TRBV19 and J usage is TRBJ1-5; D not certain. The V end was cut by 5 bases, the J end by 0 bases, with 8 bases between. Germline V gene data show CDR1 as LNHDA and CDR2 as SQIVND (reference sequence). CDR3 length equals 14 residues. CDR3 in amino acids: CASSRPGSNQPQHF. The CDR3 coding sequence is TGTGCCAGTAGTCGCCCCGGTAGCAATCAGCCCCAGCATTTT.

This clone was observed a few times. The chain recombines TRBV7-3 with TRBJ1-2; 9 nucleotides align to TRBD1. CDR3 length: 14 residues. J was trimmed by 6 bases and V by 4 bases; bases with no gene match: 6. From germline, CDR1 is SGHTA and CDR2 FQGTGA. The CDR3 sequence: CASSSSDRGDGYTF. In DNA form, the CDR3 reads TGTGCCAGCAGCTCATCGGACAGGGGAGATGGCTACACCTTC.

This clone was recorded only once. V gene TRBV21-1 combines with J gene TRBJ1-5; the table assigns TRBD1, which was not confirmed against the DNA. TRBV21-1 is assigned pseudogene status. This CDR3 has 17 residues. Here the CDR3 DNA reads TGTGCCAGCAGCAAGGGACAGGGGGCTTCGGGGAATCAGCCCCAGCATTTT. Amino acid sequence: CASSKGQGASGNQPQHF.

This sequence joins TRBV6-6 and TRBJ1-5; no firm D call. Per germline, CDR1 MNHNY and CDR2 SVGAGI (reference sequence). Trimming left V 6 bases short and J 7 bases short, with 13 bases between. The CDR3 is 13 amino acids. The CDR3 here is CASRGRFGQPQHF. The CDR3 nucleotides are TGTGCCAGCAGGGGCAGGTTTGGCCAGCCCCAGCATTTT.

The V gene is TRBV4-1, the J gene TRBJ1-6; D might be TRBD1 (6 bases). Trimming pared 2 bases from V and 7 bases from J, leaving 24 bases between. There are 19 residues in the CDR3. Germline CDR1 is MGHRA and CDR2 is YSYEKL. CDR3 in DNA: TGCGCCAGCAGCCAAAAGGGTGCGGGGCAGGGCCAGGGGAATTCACCCCTCCACTTT. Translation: CASSQKGAGQGQGNSPLHF.

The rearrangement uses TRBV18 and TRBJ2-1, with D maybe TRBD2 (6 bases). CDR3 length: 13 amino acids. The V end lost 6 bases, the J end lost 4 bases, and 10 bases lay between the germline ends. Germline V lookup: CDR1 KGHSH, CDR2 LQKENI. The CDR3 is CASSWGLYNEQFF. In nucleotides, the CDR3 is TGTGCCAGCTCGTGGGGACTGTACAATGAGCAGTTCTTC.

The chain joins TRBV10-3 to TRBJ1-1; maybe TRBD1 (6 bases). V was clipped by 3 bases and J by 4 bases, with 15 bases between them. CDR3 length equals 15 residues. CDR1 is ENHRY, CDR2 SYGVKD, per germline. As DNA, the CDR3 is TGTGCCATCAGTGAAGGGGGGGAAGGGATCACTGAAGCTTTCTTT. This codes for CAISEGGEGITEAFF.

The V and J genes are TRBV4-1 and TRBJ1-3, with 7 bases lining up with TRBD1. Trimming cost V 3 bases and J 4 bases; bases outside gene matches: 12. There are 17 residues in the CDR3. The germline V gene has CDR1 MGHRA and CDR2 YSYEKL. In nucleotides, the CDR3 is TGCGCCAGCAGCCAGGCCCACGGGACAGCTCCGGGAAACACCATATATTTT. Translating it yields CASSQAHGTAPGNTIYF.

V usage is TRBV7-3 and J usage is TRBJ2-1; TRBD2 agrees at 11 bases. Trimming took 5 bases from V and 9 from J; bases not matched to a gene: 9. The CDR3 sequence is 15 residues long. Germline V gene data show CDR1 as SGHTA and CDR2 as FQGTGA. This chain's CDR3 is CASSPAVAGGAEQFF. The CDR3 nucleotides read TGTGCCAGCAGCCCCGCGGTAGCGGGAGGGGCTGAGCAGTTCTTC. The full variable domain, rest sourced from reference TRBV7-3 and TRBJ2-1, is GAGVSQTPSNKVTEKGKYVELRCDPISGHTALYWYRQSLGQGPEFLIYFQGTGAADDSGLPNDRFFAVRPEGSVSTLKIQRTERGDSAVYLCASSPAVAGGAEQFFGPGTRLTVL.